This TCR beta chain comes out of a study of shared clonotypes between healthy human individuals. Selected positively for CCR7 and CD45RO-negative, naive CD8 cells excluded terminally differentiated effector memory CD45RA+ cells. The CDR3 runs 14 residues. Losses at the gene ends were 9 bases for V and 6 bases for J; bases not matched to a gene: 9. CDR1 is ENHRY and CDR2 is SYGVKD in the germline V gene. Study conclusions and caveats: Apart from blood, nothing was sampled; tissue repertoires likely differ.

With regard to this clone: As yet, its antigen is unknown.

The run depth of the assay was deep. As originally analysed: Because ImmunoSEQ provided only junction sequences with no quality scores, the filtering differed. Produced via immunoSEQ multiplex PCR; TCRdb's table is partial and in-frame only. V, J and clone size are taken as reported in that table, and D and trimming were inferred from the DNA itself. The data show approximately 720,000 clones, about 90% seen once. This receptor was taken from a man aged 30 to 39 in good health. The V gene is TRBV10-3, the J gene TRBJ2-3; 10 bases are shared with TRBD2. The sample comprised naive CD8+ T cells sorted from blood. CDR3 coding DNA: TGTGCCATTACCGAGCGGGAGGGCCTGGATACGCAGTATTTT. Amino acid sequence: CAITEREGLDTQYF.